Listed below are T cell receptor beta chains from one sample, sequenced in a study of cytomegalovirus exposure and HLA in healthy donors. Repertoires were generated with immunoSEQ multiplex PCR, while TCRdb's copy carries only in-frame clones and drops some. The table has 150,000 or so clones, 76% seen once. The sequenced sample consisted of PBMCs. The receptors stem from a male donor in good health and CMV-seronegative. Both conserved end residues are part of each CDR3. Fields, in order: clone size, D gene, J gene, V gene, CDR3 protein, CDR3 DNA. D genes are given only for firm matches. Size values are once, few and many counts, or a class for expanded clones, and some rows have none.

clone_size: NA; d_call: TRBD1; j_call: TRBJ1-4; v_call: TRBV7-9; cdr3_aa: CASSSDRAREKLFF; cdr3_nt: TGTGCCAGCAGCTCGGACAGGGCCCGTGAAAAACTGTTTTTT
clone_size: NA; d_call: TRBD1; j_call: TRBJ2-7; v_call: TRBV18; cdr3_aa: CASSPPGTGGNEQYF; cdr3_nt: TGTGCCAGCTCACCACCCGGGACAGGGGGCAACGAGCAGTACTTC
clone_size: NA; d_call: TRBD1; j_call: TRBJ2-7; v_call: TRBV30; cdr3_aa: CAWSRDRAGEQYF; cdr3_nt: TGTGCCTGGAGTCGGGACAGGGCAGGCGAGCAGTACTTC
clone_size: NA; d_call: NA; j_call: TRBJ2-1; v_call: TRBV7-9; cdr3_aa: CASSLARPSSYNEQFF; cdr3_nt: TGTGCCAGCAGCTTAGCGCGCCCTAGCTCCTACAATGAGCAGTTCTTC
clone_size: NA; d_call: TRBD1; j_call: TRBJ1-5; v_call: TRBV30; cdr3_aa: CAWRGPGTGSNQPQHF; cdr3_nt: TGTGCCTGGAGGGGTCCCGGGACAGGGAGCAATCAGCCCCAGCATTTT
clone_size: NA; d_call: TRBD2; j_call: TRBJ2-7; v_call: TRBV4-3; cdr3_aa: CASSQGRDYAYEQYF; cdr3_nt: TGCGCCAGCAGCCAAGGGCGGGACTATGCGTACGAGCAGTACTTC
clone_size: NA; d_call: NA; j_call: TRBJ1-2; v_call: TRBV28; cdr3_aa: CASSPQTAIIVHGYTF; cdr3_nt: TGTGCCAGCAGTCCCCAGACAGCGATTATAGTACATGGCTACACCTTC
clone_size: NA; d_call: TRBD2; j_call: TRBJ2-7; v_call: TRBV15; cdr3_aa: CATSRDMSPGLATVTYEQYF; cdr3_nt: TGTGCCACCAGCAGAGATATGAGCCCCGGACTAGCCACCGTAACCTACGAGCAGTACTTC
clone_size: NA; d_call: TRBD1; j_call: TRBJ2-3; v_call: TRBV5-1; cdr3_aa: CASLRDSSTDTQYF; cdr3_nt: TGCGCCAGCCTCCGGGACAGTAGCACAGATACGCAGTATTTT
clone_size: once; d_call: TRBD1; j_call: TRBJ1-1; v_call: TRBV6-6; cdr3_aa: CASSYLPGGNEAFF; cdr3_nt: TGTGCCAGCAGTTACCTCCCAGGGGGGAATGAAGCTTTCTTT
clone_size: NA; d_call: TRBD1; j_call: TRBJ1-1; v_call: TRBV30; cdr3_aa: CAWSPQTGRTEAFF; cdr3_nt: TGTGCCTGGAGTCCTCAGACAGGGCGCACTGAAGCTTTCTTT
clone_size: NA; d_call: TRBD1; j_call: TRBJ1-5; v_call: TRBV30; cdr3_aa: CAWRPGTDSGPQHF; cdr3_nt: TGTGCCTGGAGGCCCGGGACAGATAGCGGGCCCCAGCATTTT
clone_size: once; d_call: TRBD1; j_call: TRBJ1-1; v_call: TRBV18; cdr3_aa: CASSPARDRLNTEAFF; cdr3_nt: TGTGCCAGCTCACCGGCAAGGGACAGGCTGAACACTGAAGCTTTCTTT
clone_size: NA; d_call: NA; j_call: TRBJ2-1; v_call: TRBV7-6; cdr3_aa: CASSSSGEQFF; cdr3_nt: TGTGCCAGCAGCTCTTCGGGTGAGCAGTTCTTC
clone_size: NA; d_call: NA; j_call: TRBJ1-1; v_call: TRBV28; cdr3_aa: CASSSGGGTQLEAFF; cdr3_nt: TGTGCCAGCAGTTCGGGGGGTGGGACGCAACTTGAAGCTTTCTTT
clone_size: NA; d_call: NA; j_call: TRBJ2-2; v_call: TRBV19; cdr3_aa: CASAGLLHVGELFF; cdr3_nt: TGTGCCAGTGCGGGACTCCTTCATGTCGGGGAGCTGTTTTTT
clone_size: NA; d_call: NA; j_call: TRBJ2-7; v_call: TRBV5-8; cdr3_aa: CVSSRRKILDEQYF; cdr3_nt: TGTGTCAGCAGCCGCAGAAAGATTCTTGACGAGCAGTACTTC
clone_size: NA; d_call: NA; j_call: TRBJ1-4; v_call: TRBV18; cdr3_aa: CASSPKGIDEKLFF; cdr3_nt: TGTGCCAGCTCTCCGAAGGGGATTGACGAAAAACTGTTTTTT
clone_size: NA; d_call: TRBD1; j_call: TRBJ2-5; v_call: TRBV6-1; cdr3_aa: CASSAQGARGETQYF; cdr3_nt: TGTGCCAGCAGTGCCCAGGGGGCGCGGGGAGAGACCCAGTACTTC
clone_size: once; d_call: NA; j_call: TRBJ1-2; v_call: TRBV4-1; cdr3_aa: CASSQDPGNYGYTF; cdr3_nt: TGCGCCAGCAGCCAAGATCCAGGGAACTATGGCTACACCTTC
clone_size: NA; d_call: NA; j_call: TRBJ2-3; v_call: TRBV6-7; cdr3_aa: CASSYPGNSDTQYF; cdr3_nt: TGTGCCAGCAGTTACCCGGGTAATTCAGATACGCAGTATTTT
clone_size: NA; d_call: TRBD2; j_call: TRBJ2-1; v_call: TRBV6-5; cdr3_aa: CASSLAGYNEQFF; cdr3_nt: TGTGCCAGCAGTTTAGCGGGGTACAATGAGCAGTTCTTC
clone_size: NA; d_call: NA; j_call: TRBJ1-2; v_call: TRBV6-6; cdr3_aa: CASRGSSEFYGYTF; cdr3_nt: TGTGCCAGCCGGGGGAGCTCGGAATTTTATGGCTACACCTTC
clone_size: once; d_call: NA; j_call: TRBJ2-1; v_call: TRBV15; cdr3_aa: CATGNRGGVWNEQFF; cdr3_nt: TGTGCCACCGGTAATAGGGGCGGGGTTTGGAATGAGCAGTTCTTC
clone_size: NA; d_call: NA; j_call: TRBJ2-7; v_call: TRBV5-5; cdr3_aa: CASSLGDTYEQYF; cdr3_nt: TGTGCCAGCAGCTTGGGGGACACCTACGAGCAGTACTTC
clone_size: NA; d_call: TRBD1; j_call: TRBJ1-2; v_call: TRBV4-3; cdr3_aa: CASSQARTGVYGYTF; cdr3_nt: TGCGCCAGCAGCCAAGCTAGGACAGGAGTGTATGGCTACACCTTC
clone_size: once; d_call: TRBD1; j_call: TRBJ1-5; v_call: TRBV18; cdr3_aa: CASSPPNRGYSNQPQHF; cdr3_nt: TGTGCCAGCTCACCACCAAACAGGGGATATAGCAATCAGCCCCAGCATTTT
clone_size: NA; d_call: NA; j_call: TRBJ1-2; v_call: TRBV30; cdr3_aa: CAWSHREGYTF; cdr3_nt: TGTGCCTGGAGTCACAGGGAAGGCTACACCTTC
clone_size: NA; d_call: NA; j_call: TRBJ2-3; v_call: TRBV18; cdr3_aa: CASSSASGASTDTQYF; cdr3_nt: TGTGCCAGCTCATCGGCCTCTGGGGCTAGCACAGATACGCAGTATTTT